Detailed here is one T cell receptor beta chain. No antigen is known for it. The record has no base qualities; no much larger clone is one base away. Deletion took 5 bases off V and 3 bases off J, with a span of 8 bases between the germline ends. The CDR3 holds 13 amino acids from the cysteine to the phenylalanine. Only the CDR3 DNA is retained, 39 bases long and in frame from the first base. Reading the germline V gene (reference sequence) gives CDR1 MNHEY and CDR2 SMNVEV. This entry is derived from a study of CD8 T cells in ankylosing spondylitis (dated by TCRdb to 2016 to 2017). Regarding the study in general: T cell receptor beta repertoires were profiled in healthy donors and ankylosing spondylitis patients so that disease-linked TCR variants could be found. Peripheral blood samples were taken, and synovial fluid was additionally collected from ankylosing spondylitis patients. The full study cohort comprised 25 or so ankylosing spondylitis patients and roughly 110 healthy donors.

TCRdb names Illumina HiSeq 2500 as the instrument used. Quantitative 5'-RACE with molecular barcodes was used to prepare TCR beta libraries. For the original study's pipeline: Disease-linked TCR variants were identified with a new computational method built on a probabilistic model of VDJ rearrangement. The public reads were reprocessed in TCRdb via fastp at Q25 and MiXCR, keeping in-frame beta chains. A single entry per CDR3 protein holds the most common genes and DNA from its merged rows. TCRdb, rather than the study authors, made the V and J calls. The sample contains 250,000 to 350,000 distinct CDR3 sequences, 20% of them found a single time. The ten largest clones take up 7.5% to 9.5% of the sample. What the authors observed across the whole study: A TCR beta motif of several highly homologous amino acid variants appeared characteristic of blood from ankylosing spondylitis patients. Significant enrichment of the disease-linked clones was reported in matched synovial fluid samples from ankylosing spondylitis patients. The disease-linked clones showed a CD8+ phenotype and occurred at relatively low frequencies in peripheral blood. Some motif variants had previously been reported in the synovial fluid and blood of reactive arthritis patients, which suggests shared mechanisms of disease initiation.

The sequence was collected from a male donor with ankylosing spondylitis or in good health (not recorded which). The chain joins TRBV27 to TRBJ1-5, with the D gene too uncertain to name. Sequencing used blood, either unsorted or a sorted T cell fraction (not recorded which). The CDR3 protein sequence reads: CASSDQDNQPQHF. In nucleotide form, the sequence is TGTGCCAGCAGTGACCAGGACAATCAGCCCCAGCATTTT.